This is a list of T cell receptor beta chains from one sample in a study of T cell responses to AZD1222 COVID-19 vaccine. Sequencing was performed with immunoSEQ multiplex PCR; in TCRdb, only in-frame clones are kept and a portion is missing. The sample includes about 140,000 clones, approximately 90% of them seen just once. The sample consisted of peripheral blood, taken on day 0 of AZD1222 vaccination. All receptors come from an adult in good health. CDR3s include the opening cysteine and the closing phenylalanine or tryptophan. D genes are given only for firm matches. The size of a clone is reported for some rows only, either as once, few or many, or as a class for expanded clones.

-,TRBV7-2,-,TRBJ2-2,TGTGCCAGCAGCTTTTTCCCGACGGGTGGCAACACCGGGGAGCTGTTTTTT,CASSFFPTGGNTGELFF
-,TRBV5-6,-,TRBJ2-7,TGTGCCAGCAGCTTGTTGGGGGCCTTAATCTACGAGCAGTACTTC,CASSLLGALIYEQYF
TRBD1,TRBV5-6,-,TRBJ1-6,TGTGCCAGCAGCTTGTGGGGACAGGGTGGCTCACCCCTCCACTTT,CASSLWGQGGSPLHF
TRBD2,TRBV30,-,TRBJ2-1,TGTGCCTGGAGTGCTGGGACTAGCGGGGACAATGAGCAGTTCTTC,CAWSAGTSGDNEQFF
-,TRBV6-2/TRBV6-3,medium-sized,TRBJ1-2,TGTGCCAGCAGTTTTGTCCATGGCTACACCTTC,CASSFVHGYTF
TRBD1,TRBV9,-,TRBJ1-1,TGTGCCAGCACGACGGGACAGGGCAACACTGAAGCTTTCTTT,CASTTGQGNTEAFF
-,TRBV7-8,-,TRBJ1-5,TGTGCCAGCAGCTCGCTGATCCAGGGGACGGAAGCATATCAGCCCCAGCATTTT,CASSSLIQGTEAYQPQHF
TRBD1,TRBV11-2,-,TRBJ1-2,TGTGCCAGCAGCTTAGGCCTTAGGACAGGGGATCCTTACACCTTC,CASSLGLRTGDPYTF
-,TRBV24-1,-,TRBJ1-4,TGTGCCACCAGTGATTTTCGGGCCTCGGTTAATGAAAAACTGTTTTTT,CATSDFRASVNEKLFF
-,TRBV5-1,-,TRBJ1-6,TGCGCCAGCAGCTTGGAAGTAGTGGGCCATTCACCCCTCCACTTT,CASSLEVVGHSPLHF
-,TRBV19,-,TRBJ2-7,TGTGCCAGTAGTATATCCTGGGGCGGCTCCTACGAGCAGTACTTC,CASSISWGGSYEQYF
-,TRBV21-1,-,TRBJ2-1,TGTGCCAGCAGCAAAGGAGCGGGAAGCTCCTACAATGAGCAGTTCTTC,CASSKGAGSSYNEQFF
-,TRBV27,-,TRBJ1-1,TGTGCCAGCAGTTTCGGGTTGGCAACTGAAGCTTTCTTT,CASSFGLATEAFF
-,TRBV4-1,-,TRBJ1-1,TGCGCCAGCAGCCAAACGCGGGGGTCGGTCACTGAAGCTTTCTTT,CASSQTRGSVTEAFF
TRBD1,TRBV27,-,TRBJ1-4,TGTGCCAGCAGTTTATCATCAGGGGGCGGAAATGAAAAACTGTTTTTT,CASSLSSGGGNEKLFF
TRBD1,TRBV4-3,-,TRBJ1-2,TGCGCCAGCAGCAAATCGGACAGGGGGAGGTATAACTATGGCTACACCTTC,CASSKSDRGRYNYGYTF
TRBD1,TRBV5-8,-,TRBJ2-7,TGTGCCAGCAGCTTGGGACAGGGGTTCTACGAGCAGTACTTC,CASSLGQGFYEQYF
TRBD1,TRBV4-1,-,TRBJ1-2,TGCGCCAGCAGCCAAGGGGTTACGGGACAGCGCTACACCTTC,CASSQGVTGQRYTF
-,TRBV5-1,-,TRBJ2-3,TGCGCCAGCAGCTTGGTAGTGGGGGACGCAGATACGCAGTATTTT,CASSLVVGDADTQYF
TRBD1,TRBV7-9,-,TRBJ1-2,TGTGCCAGCAGCCCGCCGGGACAGGGTTATGGCTACACCTTC,CASSPPGQGYGYTF
-,TRBV6-5,-,TRBJ1-2,TGTGCCAGCACCCTAGTTACTAATTATGGCTACACCTTC,CASTLVTNYGYTF
TRBD2,TRBV3-1/TRBV3-2,-,TRBJ2-1,TGTGCCAGCAGCCTAGCGGGAGGGCCCAGGTCGTTCTTC,CASSLAGGPRSFF
-,TRBV6-5,-,TRBJ1-2,TGTGCCAGCAGTTACTCGGTGGGTTTTTATGGCTACACCTTC,CASSYSVGFYGYTF
TRBD1,TRBV10-3,-,TRBJ1-2,TGTGCCATCAGCCGGACAGGGGAGAGTGGCTACACCTTC,CAISRTGESGYTF
-,TRBV7-2,-,TRBJ1-6,TGTGCCAGCAGCTCGCCCATTTCACCCCTCCACTTT,CASSSPISPLHF
-,TRBV19,-,TRBJ1-2,TGTGCCAGTAACCCACCAGGGGAGGTCTATGGCTACACCTTC,CASNPPGEVYGYTF
TRBD1,TRBV4-1,-,TRBJ1-2,TGCGCCAGCAGCCCTCCCGGGACAGTCAATGGCTACACCTTC,CASSPPGTVNGYTF
-,TRBV3-1/TRBV3-2,-,TRBJ1-6,TGTGCCAGCAGCCAAGAAAATACTCCCGGCGGAAATTCACCCCTCCACTTT,CASSQENTPGGNSPLHF
-,TRBV12-5,-,TRBJ2-2,TGTGCTAGTGGTTTGGTACTTGGACTCAACACCGGGGAGCTGTTTTTT,CASGLVLGLNTGELFF
TRBD2,TRBV24-1,-,TRBJ2-5,TGTGCCACCAGTGATCCTCGGGAGGTGAGCGAGACCCAGTACTTC,CATSDPREVSETQYF
TRBD2,TRBV7-8,-,TRBJ2-5,TGTGCCAGCAGCCAGGGACTAGCGGGAGCGGGGGAGACCCAGTACTTC,CASSQGLAGAGETQYF
-,TRBV7-9,-,TRBJ1-1,TGTGCCAGCAGCTTAGCGCAGCCGAGCGAAGCTTTCTTT,CASSLAQPSEAFF
TRBD1,TRBV2,-,TRBJ1-1,TGTGCCAGCAGTACCGACAGGGGGCAGGTTGAAGCTTTCTTT,CASSTDRGQVEAFF
-,TRBV2,-,TRBJ2-5,TGTGCCAGCAGTGAAATTGGGGACTGGGAGTACTTC,CASSEIGDWEYF
TRBD1,TRBV3-1/TRBV3-2,-,TRBJ2-2,TGTGCCAGCAGCCTTGACAGGGGGCATTCCAGCGGGGAGCTGTTTTTT,CASSLDRGHSSGELFF
-,TRBV5-1,-,TRBJ1-1,TGCGCCAGCAGCTTGGAGGGGAGGGACACTGAAGCTTTCTTT,CASSLEGRDTEAFF
-,TRBV5-1,-,TRBJ1-1,TGCGCCAGCAGCTTGGGAGGGAACACTGAAGCTTTCTTT,CASSLGGNTEAFF
-,TRBV14,-,TRBJ2-7,TGTGCCAGCAGCCAAGAAATGCCCTACGAGCAGTACTTC,CASSQEMPYEQYF
TRBD2,TRBV7-6,once,TRBJ2-7,TGTGCCAGCAGCTTAGGCACTAGCGCGGACTACGAGCAGTACTTC,CASSLGTSADYEQYF
-,TRBV6-1,once,TRBJ1-5,TGTGCCAGCAGTGAAGCGGATAGCAATCAGCCCCAGCATTTT,CASSEADSNQPQHF
-,TRBV5-1,-,TRBJ2-6,TGCGCCAGCAGCCCGAGTAACGGGGCCAACGTCCTGACTTTC,CASSPSNGANVLTF
-,TRBV6-5,-,TRBJ2-1,TGTGCCAGCAAAGAGACAGTCTACAATGAGCAGTTCTTC,CASKETVYNEQFF
-,TRBV27,-,TRBJ2-7,TGTGCCAGCAGTTTAAGTGAAGGTCAGACGACCTACGAGCAGTACTTC,CASSLSEGQTTYEQYF
-,TRBV9,-,TRBJ1-3,TGTGCCAGCAGCGTAGAGGGGGGTTTCTCTGGAAACACCATATATTTT,CASSVEGGFSGNTIYF
-,TRBV3-1/TRBV3-2,-,TRBJ1-6,TGTGCCAGCAGCCCCACACCGGAGGGTGTGTCACCCCTCCACTTT,CASSPTPEGVSPLHF
TRBD2,TRBV27,-,TRBJ2-7,TGTGCCAGCAGTTCGCCAAACAGAAGACTAGCGGGAGGTACCACCTACGAGCAGTACTTC,CASSSPNRRLAGGTTYEQYF
-,TRBV4-3,-,TRBJ2-6,TGCGCCAGCAGCCAAGATAGGTACTCTGGGGCCAACGTCCTGACTTTC,CASSQDRYSGANVLTF
-,TRBV5-4,-,TRBJ2-7,TGTGCCAGCAGCTTGTCAAGGGAACCCTACGAGCAGTACTTC,CASSLSREPYEQYF
TRBD2,TRBV10-1,-,TRBJ2-5,TGCGCCAGCAGTGAGCTTGAGCGGGAGAAAGAGACCCAGTACTTC,CASSELEREKETQYF